What follows is one TCR beta chain and its context. Antigen: not known. The germline CDR1 and CDR2 sequences are MDHEN and SYDVKM. Deletions cut 2 bases from V and 4 bases from J, with 11 bases between. The CDR3 consists of 14 residues. This specimen comes from a study of cytomegalovirus exposure and HLA in healthy donors. Study observations and caveats: Across donors, most TCRs were seen rarely, yet some public ones were widespread. Cytomegalovirus association was assigned to more than 150 TCR beta chains. Trimming of TCR beta V- and J-genes showed a link, identified in a later analysis, to a missense DCLRE1C variant.

This PCR relied on a set of 60 Vbeta primers and 13 Jbeta primers. Some clones are missing from TCRdb's copy, which holds only in-frame ones; the method was immunoSEQ multiplex PCR. The sample includes 100,000 to 150,000 clones, approximately 74% of them seen just once. Sequenced sample: PBMCs. The V call is TRBV28, the J call TRBJ1-2, with D hard to call. This sequence was found in a male donor in good health and CMV-seronegative. CDR3 sequence (DNA): TGTGCCAGCAGTTTAAATGAGGTTCGCTATGGCTACACCTTC. Translated: CASSLNEVRYGYTF.